The 29 T cell receptor beta chains below come from one sample, sequenced in a study of blood T cell repertoires in COVID-19. Assay: immunoSEQ multiplex PCR; the TCRdb copy retains only in-frame clones and omits some. The sample comprises some 300,000 clones, roughly 90% of which are singletons, and less than 3.5% rests with the top ten. What was sequenced was PBMCs or T cells enriched from blood (not recorded which). Every receptor here comes from a woman aged 45-65 years who had been exposed to COVID-19.

The V call is TRBV3-1 (or the pseudogene TRBV3-2), the J call TRBJ1-3; TRBD1 is a possible D gene (5 bases). V lost 2 bases to trimming and J lost 2 bases, with 22 bases between them. This CDR3 spans 19 amino acids. Germline values: CDR1 LGHDT, CDR2 YNNKEL (reference sequence). CDR3 nucleotides: TGTGCCAGCAGCCAAATTCCCGACAGAGCCCGCGGAGCTGGAAACACCATATATTTT. Encoded protein: CASSQIPDRARGAGNTIYF.

The chain combines TRBV5-1 with TRBJ2-3, with a possible D match to TRBD2 (5 bases). This CDR3 comprises 13 residues. CDR1 is SGHRS and CDR2 is YFSETQ in the germline V gene. V lost 3 bases to trimming and J lost 4 bases, with 9 bases between them. CDR3 bases: TGCGCCAGCAGCTCGGGGTCGGCAGATACGCAGTATTTT. It codes for CASSSGSADTQYF.

The rearrangement uses TRBV27 and TRBJ2-1, with a tentative D call TRBD2 (6 bases). The CDR3 is 16 residues long. CDR1 is MNHEY and CDR2 is SMNVEV in the germline V gene (reference sequence). V lost 1 base, J lost 8 bases, and 18 bases lay in between. This CDR3 reads CASSLLFGMGGDEQFF. In DNA, the CDR3 is TGTGCCAGCAGTTTATTGTTTGGCATGGGAGGCGATGAGCAGTTCTTC.

The J gene is TRBJ2-3, the V gene TRBV6-5; TRBD2 aligns across 7 bases. Germline-derived CDR1 and CDR2 are MNHEY and SVGAGI. The CDR3 is 15 amino acids. With V trimmed by 1 base and J by 2 bases, 3 bases remained unmatched. The CDR3 DNA is TGTGCCAGCAGTTACTGGGGAGGGGCCACAGATACGCAGTATTTT. Its translation: CASSYWGGATDTQYF.

This chain links TRBV7-9 with TRBJ1-2; a possible D gene is TRBD1 (5 bases). Germline CDR1 is SEHNR and CDR2 is FQNEAQ (reference sequence). V shed 8 bases and J shed 5 bases, with 24 bases lying between them. The CDR3 has 16 residues. DNA for the CDR3: TGTGCCAGCTACCTCAGACGGGCAGGGCTTGGGTATGGCTACACCTTC. It is translated as CASYLRRAGLGYGYTF.

V gene TRBV18 combines with J gene TRBJ1-1; D not resolved. The CDR3 consists of 13 residues. In germline, CDR1 is KGHSH, CDR2 LQKENI. Trimming took off 0 bases at V and 8 bases at J, with 10 bases between the two ends. CDR3: CASSPPTVSEAFF. The CDR3 DNA reads TGTGCCAGCTCACCACCCACAGTGAGCGAAGCTTTCTTT.

The chain recombines TRBV3-1 (or the pseudogene TRBV3-2) with TRBJ2-1; D is perhaps TRBD2 (6 bases). In germline, CDR1 is LGHDT, CDR2 YNNKEL (reference sequence). The CDR3 has 16 residues. The V end lost 0 bases, the J end lost 2 bases, and 11 bases lay between the germline ends. The CDR3 spells CASSQDSSGTYNEQFF. The DNA for the CDR3 is TGTGCCAGCAGCCAAGATAGTAGCGGAACCTACAATGAGCAGTTCTTC.

The chain is built from TRBV19 and TRBJ2-1, with TRBD2 matching 12 bases. CDR1 is LNHDA, CDR2 SQIVND, per germline (reference sequence). The junction had 7 bases not matched to a gene; V was cut back by 7 bases and J by 0 bases. This CDR3 contains 17 residues. CDR3 in amino acids: CASTRTSGIPSYNEQFF. The CDR3 DNA sequence: TGTGCCAGTACCAGGACTAGCGGGATCCCCTCCTACAATGAGCAGTTCTTC.

The rearrangement joins TRBV19 to TRBJ1-2; D not certain. CDR1 LNHDA and CDR2 SQIVND come from the germline V gene (reference sequence). The CDR3 extends over 14 amino acids. Deletions cut 3 bases from V and 4 bases from J, with 12 bases between. In DNA form, the CDR3 reads TGTGCCAGTAGTATCCTTATGATGCGCTATGGCTACACCTTC. It codes for CASSILMMRYGYTF.

The chain combines TRBV28 with TRBJ1-1; possibly TRBD1 for D (5 bases). Looked up from germline, CDR1 is MDHEN and CDR2 is SYDVKM. The V gene lost 3 bases and the J gene lost 6 bases, with 20 bases spanning the gap. This CDR3 comprises 16 residues. The CDR3 coding sequence is TGTGCCAGCAGTTTTGATTGGGGGGGGTTTTTCTCTGAAGCTTTCTTT. Its protein is CASSFDWGGFFSEAFF.

The chain recombines TRBV18 with TRBJ1-6; 8 bases line up with TRBD1. This CDR3 contains 16 residues. V lost 5 bases, J lost 9 bases, and 12 bases stayed unmatched. CDR1 is KGHSH, CDR2 LQKENI, per germline. The CDR3 is CASSTSGQGQASPLHF. CDR3 nucleotides: TGTGCCAGCTCAACCTCCGGACAGGGTCAGGCTTCACCCCTCCACTTT.

The V call is TRBV11-2, the J call TRBJ2-7; D is perhaps TRBD2 (7 bases). This CDR3 region has 16 residues. V dropped 5 bases and J dropped 0 bases, with 17 bases sitting between them. Germline lookup yields CDR1 SGHAT and CDR2 FQNNGV. This CDR3 is CASSHHSGGSSYEQYF. The CDR3 bases are TGTGCCAGCAGCCATCATTCGGGGGGCTCCTCCTACGAGCAGTACTTC.

The chain joins TRBV10-3 to TRBJ1-6, with D maybe TRBD1 (5 bases). This CDR3 has 14 amino acids. Trimming stripped 0 bases from V and 7 bases from J, with 7 bases between. The germline V gene encodes CDR1 ENHRY and CDR2 SYGVKD. This CDR3 is CAISESGANSPLHF. DNA of the CDR3: TGTGCCATCAGTGAGTCTGGGGCCAATTCACCCCTCCACTTT.

The chain carries TRBV3-1 (or the pseudogene TRBV3-2) and TRBJ1-1, with 9 bases aligning to TRBD1. The CDR3 totals 15 residues. CDR1 is LGHDT and CDR2 is YNNKEL in the germline V gene (reference sequence). J gave up 2 bases and V 4 bases, and 5 bases lay outside the gene matches. The CDR3 region is CASSLTTGGNTEAFF. CDR3 coding DNA: TGTGCCAGCAGCCTTACGACAGGGGGAAACACTGAAGCTTTCTTT.

V gene TRBV10-3 combines with J gene TRBJ2-1, with TRBD2 identical over 9 bases. This CDR3 is built from 17 residues. The germline V gene has CDR1 ENHRY and CDR2 SYGVKD. The junction had 16 bases not matched to a gene; V was cut back by 7 bases and J by 6 bases. The CDR3 sequence: CAIMGRGGPEEVNEQFF. CDR3 DNA: TGTGCCATCATGGGGCGGGGGGGCCCGGAAGAGGTCAATGAGCAGTTCTTC.

The V and J genes are TRBV19 and TRBJ1-2; a weak D match, TRBD1 (5 bases). The germline gives CDR1 LNHDA, CDR2 SQIVND (reference sequence). There are 15 residues in the CDR3. V was trimmed by 6 bases and J by 2 bases, leaving 16 bases between them. CDR3 coding DNA: TGTGCCAGTAGCCGACACAAAGGGGAAAACTATGGCTACACCTTC. Its translation: CASSRHKGENYGYTF.

The CDR3 DNA reads TGTGCCAGCAGTAAACCAGGGGTTCGTGCTGAAGCTTTCTTT. This translates into CASSKPGVRAEAFF. The rearrangement links TRBV6-5 to TRBJ1-1, with D possibly matching TRBD1 (6 bases). This CDR3 region has 14 residues. Germline loops: CDR1 MNHEY, CDR2 SVGAGI. Trimming stripped 5 bases from V and 6 bases from J, with 16 bases between.

This clone was seen a single time. The chain has TRBV3-1 (or the pseudogene TRBV3-2) and TRBJ2-3; the D is unclear. Trimming removed 0 bases at V and 2 bases at J, with 9 bases between. The germline gives CDR1 LGHDT, CDR2 YNNKEL (reference sequence). The CDR3 has 15 amino acids. CDR3 sequence: CASSQELRNTDTQYF. In DNA form, the CDR3 reads TGTGCCAGCAGCCAAGAACTGAGAAACACAGATACGCAGTATTTT.

CDR3 loop: CASSPARGETQYF. CDR3 nucleotides: TGCGCCAGCAGCCCCGCCCGGGGGGAGACCCAGTACTTC. The rearrangement links TRBV4-1 to TRBJ2-5; weak D call: TRBD2 (6 bases). Germline V gives CDR1 MGHRA, CDR2 YSYEKL. The CDR3 is 13 residues long. The V end was cut by 4 bases, the J end by 5 bases, with 11 bases between.

The V and J genes are TRBV19 and TRBJ1-4; D unresolved. Germline V CDR1 and CDR2: LNHDA, SQIVND (reference sequence). The CDR3 has 14 residues. Deletions cut 1 base from V and 6 bases from J, with 9 bases between. CDR3 amino acids: CASSIVGGDEKLFF. In DNA form, the CDR3 reads TGTGCCAGTAGTATAGTGGGCGGGGATGAAAAACTGTTTTTT.

Of note for this clone: Its ends do not fully match the called genes, so a read error is possible. The chain links TRBV7-7 to TRBJ2-7; 10 bases align to TRBD1. This CDR3 contains 15 residues. Germline V gives CDR1 SSHAT, CDR2 FNYEAQ (reference sequence). CDR3 region: CASSPGTGEYNEQYF. The CDR3 DNA reads as TGTGCTAGCAGCCCCGGGACAGGGGAATATAACGAGCAGTACTTC.

This clone has just a few counts. The rearrangement uses TRBV15 and TRBJ2-1, with D possibly being TRBD2 (5 bases). Germline V gives CDR1 LNHNV, CDR2 YYDKDF (reference sequence). This CDR3 region has 14 residues. V shed 5 bases and J shed 1 base, with 9 bases lying between them. For the CDR3, the DNA is TGTGCCACCAGCGGACTGTTTTCCTACAATGAGCAGTTCTTC. This sequence encodes CATSGLFSYNEQFF. The full variable domain, in which reference TRBV15 and TRBJ2-1 provide the parts outside the CDR3, is DAMVIQNPRYQVTQFGKPVTLSCSQTLNHNVMYWYQQKSSQAPKLLFHYYDKDFNNEADTPDNFQSRRPNTSFCFLDIRSPGLGDTAMYLCATSGLFSYNEQFFGPGTRLTVL.

V and J are TRBV7-6 and TRBJ2-1, with TRBD1 matching over 8 bases. The V gene end was trimmed by 4 bases and the J gene end by 6 bases; junction bases not matched to a gene: 11. This CDR3 is built from 16 residues. Germline V gene lookup returns CDR1 SGHVS and CDR2 FNYEAQ. In DNA, the CDR3 is TGTGCCAGCAGCTCCGGACAGGGCCGGGGTTTCAATGAGCAGTTCTTC. It codes for CASSSGQGRGFNEQFF.

V gene TRBV28 combines with J gene TRBJ1-5; TRBD1 might be the D (6 bases). The CDR3 has 14 residues. V was pared by 5 bases and J by 7 bases, with 15 bases between. From germline, CDR1 is MDHEN and CDR2 SYDVKM. This chain's CDR3 is CASSPPGHFQPQHF. The CDR3 DNA reads as TGTGCCAGCAGTCCACCGGGACATTTCCAGCCCCAGCATTTT.

This clone was found once. The chain uses TRBV11-3 and TRBJ2-1, with 9 bases fitting TRBD2. V was clipped by 1 base and J by 7 bases; unmatched bases: 14. The germline V gene encodes CDR1 SGHNT and CDR2 YENEEA. The CDR3 runs to 18 residues. The CDR3 DNA follows: TGTGCCAGCAGCTTAGGGGGCACTAGCGGGCTGGCCCTAAATGAGCAGTTCTTC. Translation gives CASSLGGTSGLALNEQFF.

V and J are TRBV11-2 and TRBJ2-5; the D gene is possibly TRBD1 (6 bases). Germline V gives CDR1 SGHAT, CDR2 FQNNGV. Trimming left V 4 bases short and J 2 bases short, with 20 bases between. The CDR3 length is 17 residues. Here the CDR3 reads CASSYSPTPGEQETQYF. The CDR3 nucleotides are TGTGCCAGCAGCTATAGCCCCACGCCAGGGGAACAAGAGACCCAGTACTTC.

The CDR3 bases are TGTGCCAGTAGTACCCCGCCCGGTGGAAACACCATATATTTT. Its translation: CASSTPPGGNTIYF. This sequence joins TRBV19 and TRBJ1-3; D call uncertain. The CDR3 runs 14 residues. Trimming took off 4 bases at V and 3 bases at J, with 10 bases between the two ends. The V gene's germline CDR1 is LNHDA and CDR2 SQIVND (reference sequence).

This clone was found a few times. The chain links TRBV7-9 to TRBJ2-2; 8 nucleotides agree with TRBD2. The junction had 5 bases not matched to a gene; V was cut back by 5 bases and J by 3 bases. Germline V CDR1 and CDR2: SEHNR, FQNEAQ (reference sequence). The CDR3 has 15 residues. DNA of the CDR3: TGTGCCAGCAGCCCGGGACTAGGACACACCGGGGAGCTGTTTTTT. Residues: CASSPGLGHTGELFF.

This sequence joins TRBV7-2 and TRBJ2-5; possibly TRBD1 for D (7 bases). CDR1 and CDR2 (germline): SGHTA, FQGNSA. This CDR3 has 16 amino acids. V lost 1 base to trimming and J lost 5 bases, with 17 bases between them. The CDR3 loop is CASSLVLGGGGETQYF. CDR3 bases: TGTGCCAGCAGCTTAGTGCTTGGAGGGGGCGGGGAGACCCAGTACTTC.